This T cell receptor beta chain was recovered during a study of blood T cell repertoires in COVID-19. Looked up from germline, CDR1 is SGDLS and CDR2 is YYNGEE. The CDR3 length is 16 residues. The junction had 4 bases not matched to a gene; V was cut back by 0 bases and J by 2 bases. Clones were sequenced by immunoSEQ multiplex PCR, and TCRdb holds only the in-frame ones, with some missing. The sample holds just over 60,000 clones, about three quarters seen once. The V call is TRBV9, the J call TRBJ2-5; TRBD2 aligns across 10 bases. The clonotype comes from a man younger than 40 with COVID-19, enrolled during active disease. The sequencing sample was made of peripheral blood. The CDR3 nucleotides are TGTGCCAGCAGCGTAGCGCCTAGCGGGAGACAAGAGACCCAGTACTTC. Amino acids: CASSVAPSGRQETQYF.